This TCR beta chain appears in the sequencing data of a study of blood T cells in healthy people across ages (dated by TCRdb to the mid-2010s). At the level of the whole study: In model experiments, template switching captured about one uniquely barcoded TCR beta cDNA molecule for every two T cells. Using the same blood draw, the study looked at two additional independent replicas of 1 million unique cDNA reads for two donors, one aged 18 to 29 and the other aged 80 or older. Donors of different ages were randomly distributed across sequencing lanes to avoid experimental bias. Four age groups were formed from the donors: young (average approximately 15 years), middle-aged (less than 40), aged (around 68) and long-lived (less than 85). To track age-related changes in TCR beta repertoire diversity, the study relied on deep sequencing normalized with unique cDNA molecular identifiers.

Of note for this clonotype: It lacks a known antigen. No much larger clone exists at a distance of one base, and base qualities are not known.

Taken from cysteine to phenylalanine, the CDR3 has 16 residues. The entry retains the CDR3 DNA only, 48 bases that are in frame from base 1. The germline V gene sets CDR1 to SNHLY and CDR2 to FYNNEI. Trimming accounts for 4 bases at V and 1 base at J, while the number of junction bases matched to no gene is 8. Beyond this particular receptor, the publication reports: There was a strong correlation between observed TCR beta diversity and the percentage of naive T cells measured by flow cytometry. As age increased, observed TCR beta diversity per million T cells dropped in a roughly linear way, and a significant reduction was already evident by age about 36. Because donor CMV infection status was unknown, age-related changes in expanded clonotypes were potentially confounded. The long-lived group showed more naive CD4+ T cells, fewer expanded clones and increased TCR diversity than the aged group, suggesting age selection. Estimates of total diversity based on one million sequenced T cells were considered lower bounds and underestimates. Bulk unsorted PBMC profiling prevented conclusive comparison of naive and antigen-experienced compartments.

Libraries were constructed by 5' RACE. Sequenced using an Illumina HiSeq 2500. A second 7 to 11 cycle PCR used a sample-barcoded 5' primer and a J-beta primer mix. Each TCR beta cDNA molecule received a unique molecular identifier from a template-switch 5' adaptor carrying 12 random nucleotides. Each sample yielded at least 3 million CDR3-containing paired-end reads. First-strand cDNA synthesis was performed from all RNA using the Mint cDNA synthesis kit, with priming by a TRBC-specific oligonucleotide. Following uracil-DNA glycosylase treatment, all cDNA underwent a first 18-cycle PCR with the universal primers M1SS and BC2_uni_R. On the authors' methods: Each sample was normalized by randomly selecting 1 million high-quality reads, each carrying a distinct molecular identifier. Instead of being binned into consensus sequences, reads with shared molecular identifiers were discarded. MiTCR, run with a Q25 quality threshold and the strictest error-elimination algorithm, handled CDR3 identification, clonotype clustering and error correction. A nonparametric unseen species model with Euler transformation was used to estimate lower-bound total TCR beta diversity. The public reads were run again by TCRdb, first through fastp at Q25 and then through MiXCR, and only productive beta chains were kept. Identical CDR3 proteins give one entry, which carries the most common genes and DNA. TCRdb, not the authors, supplied the V and J calls. Present in this sample are about a million distinct CDR3 sequences, roughly 51% of which were seen just once. The leading ten clones occupy about 22% of the sample.

The donors were around 39 Caucasian individuals from Russia, aged roughly 6 to 95 years, who were systemically healthy. Ten milliliters of peripheral blood were drawn from each donor into EDTA-treated Vacutainer tubes. PBMCs were isolated by Ficoll-Paque density-gradient centrifugation, with at least 6 million obtained per sample. Trizol reagent was used to extract total RNA from PBMCs, with at least 5 micrograms per sample. The percentages of naive CD45RAhigh/CD27high T cells were determined by flow cytometry on a PBMC aliquot from every donor. Sequencing was done on a sample of blood. The chain is encoded by TRBV2 joined to TRBJ2-5; a stretch of 8 junction bases matches TRBD1. The receptor comes from a woman aged 55-70 years in good health. The DNA reads as follows: TGTGCCAGCAGTGCTAGGACAGGGACATTCCAAGAGACCCAGTACTTC. Translated, this gives CASSARTGTFQETQYF.